This TCR beta chain came from a study of cytomegalovirus exposure and HLA in healthy donors. Points from the study as a whole: 150 to 200 TCR beta chains were listed as cytomegalovirus-associated. A later analysis found common viral pathogens apparently linked to several of the most significant clusters.

Remarks on this clone: The antigen remains unidentified.

Primers included in the PCR were 60 Vbeta and 13 Jbeta primers. Method: immunoSEQ multiplex PCR; TCRdb's copy keeps in-frame clones and lacks some. The sample holds approximately 88,000 clones, about 74% seen once. CDR3 size: 14 residues. From germline, CDR1 is SNHLY and CDR2 FYNNEI. Between the trimmed V and J ends, which lost 6 bases and 0 bases, there was a span of 8 bases. The sequenced sample consisted of PBMCs. V gene TRBV2 combines with J gene TRBJ2-2, with D perhaps matching TRBD1 (6 bases). This TCR came from a young man in good health and CMV-seronegative. The DNA of the CDR3 is TGTGCCAGCAGAGGGACAACGAACACCGGGGAGCTGTTTTTT. It codes for CASRGTTNTGELFF.